This T cell receptor (beta chain) stems from a study of blood T cell repertoires in COVID-19. Produced via immunoSEQ multiplex PCR; TCRdb's table is partial and in-frame only. Of approximately 250,000 clones in the sample, 70% to 85% are singletons; the top ten hold 15%. CDR3 length: 17 amino acids. Germline-derived CDR1 and CDR2 are SGDLS and YYNGEE. Germline trimming cut 0 bases from V and 4 bases from J; bases unmatched to any gene: 8. Sequences were obtained from PBMCs or T cells enriched from blood (not recorded which). The J gene is TRBJ2-2, the V gene TRBV9, with 8 bases aligning to TRBD2. The clonotype originates from a man between 35 and 55 years old who had recovered from COVID-19. CDR3 sequence (DNA): TGTGCCAGCAGCGTAGGAGGTCTAGCGGGCGTCACCGGGGAGCTGTTTTTT. It yields the protein CASSVGGLAGVTGELFF.